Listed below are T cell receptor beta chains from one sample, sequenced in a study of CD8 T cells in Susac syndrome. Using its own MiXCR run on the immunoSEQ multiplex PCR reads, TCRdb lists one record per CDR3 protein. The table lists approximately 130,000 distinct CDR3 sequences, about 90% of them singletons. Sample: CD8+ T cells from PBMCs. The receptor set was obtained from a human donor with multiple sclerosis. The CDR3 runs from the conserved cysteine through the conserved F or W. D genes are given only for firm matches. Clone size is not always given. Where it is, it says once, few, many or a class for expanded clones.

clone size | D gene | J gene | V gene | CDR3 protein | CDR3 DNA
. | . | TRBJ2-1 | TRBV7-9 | CASVSLNEQFF | TGTGCCAGCGTCTCATTGAATGAGCAGTTCTTC
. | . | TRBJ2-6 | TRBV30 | CAWEGGRYSGANVLTF | TGTGCCTGGGAGGGGGGACGGTACTCTGGGGCCAACGTCCTGACTTTC
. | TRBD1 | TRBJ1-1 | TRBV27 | CASSFQGANTEAFF | TGTGCCAGCAGTTTTCAGGGGGCGAACACTGAAGCTTTCTTT
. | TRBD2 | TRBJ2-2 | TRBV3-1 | CASLAGTTGELFF | TGTGCCAGCCTAGCGGGGACCACCGGGGAGCTGTTTTTT
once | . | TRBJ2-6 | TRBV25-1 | CASSPGYSGANVLTF | TGTGCCAGCAGTCCGGGATATTCTGGGGCCAACGTCCTGACTTTC
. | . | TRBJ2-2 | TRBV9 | CASSSVTGELFF | TGTGCCAGCAGCTCCGTCACCGGGGAGCTGTTTTTT
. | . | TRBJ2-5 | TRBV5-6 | CASSLKVAGRGETQYF | TGTGCCAGCAGCTTGAAAGTAGCAGGGAGGGGGGAGACCCAGTACTTC
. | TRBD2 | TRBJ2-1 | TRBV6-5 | CASSYGLAGLSSYNEQFF | TGTGCCAGCAGCTACGGACTAGCGGGCCTGAGCTCCTACAATGAGCAGTTCTTC
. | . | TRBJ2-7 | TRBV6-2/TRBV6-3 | CASGFSYEQYF | TGTGCCAGCGGATTTTCCTACGAGCAGTACTTC
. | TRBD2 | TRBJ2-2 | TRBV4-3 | CASSQEGTSGSLNTGELFF | TGCGCCAGCAGCCAAGAAGGGACTAGCGGGAGCCTGAACACCGGGGAGCTGTTTTTT
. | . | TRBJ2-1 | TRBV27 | CASSHTGSNEQFF | TGTGCCAGCAGTCACACAGGGTCCAATGAGCAGTTCTTC
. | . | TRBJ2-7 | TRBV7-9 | CASSFLEKAYEQYF | TGTGCCAGCAGCTTCCTGGAAAAAGCCTACGAGCAGTACTTC
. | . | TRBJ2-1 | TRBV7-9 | CASSYRDTGNEQFF | TGTGCCAGCAGCTACCGGGACACCGGCAATGAGCAGTTCTTC
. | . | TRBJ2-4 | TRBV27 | CASTQPPGNIQYF | TGTGCCAGCACTCAACCACCGGGGAACATTCAGTACTTC
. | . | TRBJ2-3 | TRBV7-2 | CASSFLGPNTQYF | TGTGCCAGCAGCTTTCTGGGACCCAATACGCAGTATTTT
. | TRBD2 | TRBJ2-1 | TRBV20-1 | CSARGGGLAGDLLYNEQFF | TGCAGTGCCCGGGGGGGCGGGCTAGCGGGAGATTTATTGTACAATGAGCAGTTCTTC
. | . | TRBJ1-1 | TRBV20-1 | CSARGFKDGSMNTEAFF | TGCAGTGCTAGAGGTTTTAAGGACGGCTCCATGAACACTGAAGCTTTCTTT
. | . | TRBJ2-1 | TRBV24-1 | CATSDPHRGEQFF | TGTGCCACCAGTGATCCCCATCGAGGCGAGCAGTTCTTC
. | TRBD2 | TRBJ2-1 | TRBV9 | CASSRIAGGPYNEQFF | TGTGCCAGCAGCCGGATAGCGGGAGGGCCTTACAATGAGCAGTTCTTC
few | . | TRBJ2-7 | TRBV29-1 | CSVEDWASYEQYF | TGCAGCGTTGAAGACTGGGCCTCCTACGAGCAGTACTTC
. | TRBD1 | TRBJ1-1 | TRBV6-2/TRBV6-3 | CASSQTGWGTEAFF | TGTGCCAGCAGTCAGACAGGGTGGGGCACTGAAGCTTTCTTT
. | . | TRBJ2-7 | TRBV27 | CASSLRESYEQYF | TGTGCCAGCAGTTTACGGGAATCCTACGAGCAGTACTTC